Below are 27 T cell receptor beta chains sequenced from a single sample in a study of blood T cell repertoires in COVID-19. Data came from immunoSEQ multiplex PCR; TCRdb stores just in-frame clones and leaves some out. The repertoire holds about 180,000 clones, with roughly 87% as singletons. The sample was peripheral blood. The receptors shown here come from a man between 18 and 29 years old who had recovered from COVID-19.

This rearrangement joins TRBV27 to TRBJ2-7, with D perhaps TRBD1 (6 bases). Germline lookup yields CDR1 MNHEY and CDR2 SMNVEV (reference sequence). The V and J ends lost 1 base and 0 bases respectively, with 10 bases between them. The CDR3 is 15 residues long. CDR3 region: CASSLYTGTSYEQYF. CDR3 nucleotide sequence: TGTGCCAGCAGTTTATATACAGGGACCTCCTACGAGCAGTACTTC.

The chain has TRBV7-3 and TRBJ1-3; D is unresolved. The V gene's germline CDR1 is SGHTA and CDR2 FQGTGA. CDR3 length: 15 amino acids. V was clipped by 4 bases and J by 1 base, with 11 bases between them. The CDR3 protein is CASSSPGLSGNTIYF. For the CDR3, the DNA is TGTGCCAGCAGCTCTCCGGGGTTATCTGGAAACACCATATATTTT. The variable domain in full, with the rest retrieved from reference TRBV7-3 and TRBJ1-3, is GAGVSQTPSNKVTEKGKYVELRCDPISGHTALYWYRQSLGQGPEFLIYFQGTGAADDSGLPNDRFFAVRPEGSVSTLKIQRTERGDSAVYLCASSSPGLSGNTIYFGEGSWLTVV.

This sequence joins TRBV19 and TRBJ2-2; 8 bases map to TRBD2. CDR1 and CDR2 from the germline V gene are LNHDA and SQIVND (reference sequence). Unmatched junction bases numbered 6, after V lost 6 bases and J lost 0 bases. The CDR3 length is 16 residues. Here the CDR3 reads CASSARGGSNTGELFF. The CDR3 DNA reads TGTGCCAGTAGCGCTCGGGGGGGATCGAACACCGGGGAGCTGTTTTTT. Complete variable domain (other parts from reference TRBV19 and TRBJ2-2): DGGITQSPKYLFRKEGQNVTLSCEQNLNHDAMYWYRQDPGQGLRLIYYSQIVNDFQKGDIAEGYSVSREKKESFPLTVTSAQKNPTAFYLCASSARGGSNTGELFFGEGSRLTVL.

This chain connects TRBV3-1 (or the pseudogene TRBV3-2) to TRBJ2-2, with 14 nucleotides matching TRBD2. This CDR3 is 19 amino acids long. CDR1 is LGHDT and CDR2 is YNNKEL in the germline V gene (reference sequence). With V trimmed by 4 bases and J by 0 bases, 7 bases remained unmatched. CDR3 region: CASSPGTSGSLPNTGELFF. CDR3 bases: TGTGCCAGCAGCCCAGGGACTAGCGGGAGTTTACCGAACACCGGGGAGCTGTTTTTT.

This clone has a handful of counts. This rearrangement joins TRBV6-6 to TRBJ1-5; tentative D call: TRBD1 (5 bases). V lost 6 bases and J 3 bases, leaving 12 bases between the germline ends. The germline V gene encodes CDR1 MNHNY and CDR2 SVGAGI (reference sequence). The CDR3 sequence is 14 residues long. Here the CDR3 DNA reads TGTGCCAGCAGCCTTACGGGGGACAATCAGCCCCAGCATTTT. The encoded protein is CASSLTGDNQPQHF.

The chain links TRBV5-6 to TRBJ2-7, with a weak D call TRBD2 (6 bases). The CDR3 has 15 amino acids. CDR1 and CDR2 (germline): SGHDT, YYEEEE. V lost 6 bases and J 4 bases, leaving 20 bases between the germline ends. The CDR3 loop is CASTSWVRGGYEQYF. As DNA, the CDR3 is TGTGCCAGCACCTCCTGGGTTAGGGGAGGTTACGAGCAGTACTTC.

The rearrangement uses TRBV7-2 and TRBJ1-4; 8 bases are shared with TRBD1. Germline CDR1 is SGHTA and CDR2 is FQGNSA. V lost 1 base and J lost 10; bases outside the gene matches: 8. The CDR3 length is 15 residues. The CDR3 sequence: CASSLETGAPTKLFF. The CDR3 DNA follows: TGTGCCAGCAGCTTAGAGACAGGGGCTCCCACAAAACTGTTTTTT.

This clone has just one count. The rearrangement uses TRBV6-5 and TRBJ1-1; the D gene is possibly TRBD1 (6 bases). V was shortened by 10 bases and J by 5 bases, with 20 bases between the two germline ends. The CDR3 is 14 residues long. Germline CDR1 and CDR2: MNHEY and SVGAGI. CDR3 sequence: CATSLPAGVTEAFF. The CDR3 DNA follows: TGTGCCACCTCCCTACCAGCAGGGGTGACTGAAGCTTTCTTT.

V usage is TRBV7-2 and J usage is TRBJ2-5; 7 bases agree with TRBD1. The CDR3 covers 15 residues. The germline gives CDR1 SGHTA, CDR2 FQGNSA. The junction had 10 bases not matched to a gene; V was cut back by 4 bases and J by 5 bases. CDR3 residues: CASSSPLQGWETQYF. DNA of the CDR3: TGTGCCAGCAGCTCCCCACTACAGGGGTGGGAGACCCAGTACTTC.

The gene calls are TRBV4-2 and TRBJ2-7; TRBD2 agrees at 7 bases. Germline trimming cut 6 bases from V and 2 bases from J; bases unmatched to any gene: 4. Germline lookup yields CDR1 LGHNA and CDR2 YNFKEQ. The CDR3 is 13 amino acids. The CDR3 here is CASRDTSAYEQYF. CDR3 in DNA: TGTGCCAGCAGGGATACTAGCGCCTACGAGCAGTACTTC.

CDR3 nucleotide sequence: TGTGCCAGCAGTTCAGCTAGCGGGAGATCCTACAATGAGCAGTTCTTC. Translation gives CASSSASGRSYNEQFF. This chain links TRBV27 with TRBJ2-1, with TRBD2 matching 10 bases. V gave up 4 bases and J gave up 1 base; unmatched junction bases: 4. CDR1 and CDR2 (germline): MNHEY, SMNVEV (reference sequence). CDR3 length equals 16 residues.

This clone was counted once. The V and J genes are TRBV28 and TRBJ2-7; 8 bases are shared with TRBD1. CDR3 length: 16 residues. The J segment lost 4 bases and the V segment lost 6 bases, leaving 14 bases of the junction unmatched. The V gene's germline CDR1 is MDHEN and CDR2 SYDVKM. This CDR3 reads CASSQPGTGKHYEQYF. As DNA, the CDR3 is TGTGCCAGCAGCCAACCTGGGACAGGAAAACATTACGAGCAGTACTTC.

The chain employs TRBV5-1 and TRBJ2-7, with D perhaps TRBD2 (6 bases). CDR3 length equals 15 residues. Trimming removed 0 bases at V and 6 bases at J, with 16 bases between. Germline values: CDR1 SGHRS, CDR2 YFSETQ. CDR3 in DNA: TGCGCCAGCAGCTTGGCTAGCGACTCTCCTTCCGAGCAGTACTTC. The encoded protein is CASSLASDSPSEQYF.

The CDR3: CASSPGTSGSYNEQFF. The CDR3 coding sequence is TGTGCCAGCAGCCCAGGGACTAGCGGGAGTTACAATGAGCAGTTCTTC. V and J are TRBV5-4 and TRBJ2-1; 14 bases fit TRBD2. Trimming took 4 bases from V and 4 from J; bases not matched to a gene: 4. The germline V gene encodes CDR1 SGHNT and CDR2 YYREEE (reference sequence). This CDR3 has 16 residues.

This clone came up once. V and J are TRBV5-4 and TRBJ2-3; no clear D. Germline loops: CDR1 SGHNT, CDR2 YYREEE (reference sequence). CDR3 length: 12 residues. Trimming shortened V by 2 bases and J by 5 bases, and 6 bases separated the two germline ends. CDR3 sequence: CASSFGEDTQYF. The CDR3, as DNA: TGTGCCAGCAGCTTTGGAGAAGATACGCAGTATTTT. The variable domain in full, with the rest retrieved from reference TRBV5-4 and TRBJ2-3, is ETGVTQSPTHLIKTRGQQVTLRCSSQSGHNTVSWYQQALGQGPQFIFQYYREEENGRGNFPPRFSGLQFPNYSSELNVNALELDDSALYLCASSFGEDTQYFGPGTRLTVL.

The CDR3: CSVWTGEIANTIYF. The CDR3 bases are TGCAGCGTGTGGACAGGGGAAATAGCAAACACCATATATTTT. V is TRBV29-1 and J is TRBJ1-3; 9 positions agree with TRBD1. Germline-derived CDR1 and CDR2 are SQVTM and ANQGSEA. This CDR3 is built from 14 residues. V lost 6 bases and J lost 6; bases outside the gene matches: 9.

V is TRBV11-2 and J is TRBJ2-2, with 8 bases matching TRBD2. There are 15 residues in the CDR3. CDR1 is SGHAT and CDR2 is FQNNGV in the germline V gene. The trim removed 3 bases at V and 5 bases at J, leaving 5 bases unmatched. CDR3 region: CASSFTSGTTGELFF. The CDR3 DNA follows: TGTGCCAGCAGCTTCACTAGCGGAACAACCGGGGAGCTGTTTTTT.

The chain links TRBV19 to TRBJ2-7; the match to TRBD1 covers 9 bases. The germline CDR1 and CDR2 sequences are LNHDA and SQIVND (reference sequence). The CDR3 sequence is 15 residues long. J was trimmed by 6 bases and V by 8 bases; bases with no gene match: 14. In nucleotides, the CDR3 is TGTGCCAGTCTCCGTACAGGGGGCTCTAAGGGCGAGCAGTACTTC. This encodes CASLRTGGSKGEQYF.

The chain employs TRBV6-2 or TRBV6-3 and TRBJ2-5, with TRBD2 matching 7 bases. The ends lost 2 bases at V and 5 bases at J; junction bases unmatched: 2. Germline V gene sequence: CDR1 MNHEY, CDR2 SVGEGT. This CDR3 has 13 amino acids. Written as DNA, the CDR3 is TGTGCCAGCAGTTACGCGGGAGTTGAGACCCAGTACTTC. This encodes CASSYAGVETQYF.

This CDR3 reads CASSPIAGVFGELFF. CDR3 sequence (DNA): TGTGCCAGCAGCCCCATAGCGGGAGTATTCGGGGAGCTGTTTTTT. The chain links TRBV11-2 to TRBJ2-2; the match to TRBD2 covers 9 bases. Germline CDR1 SGHAT, CDR2 FQNNGV. The length of the CDR3 is 15 residues. V lost 5 bases, J lost 7 bases, and 8 bases stayed unmatched. The variable domain in full, completed from reference TRBV11-2 and TRBJ2-2, reads EAGVAQSPRYKIIEKRQSVAFWCNPISGHATLYWYQQILGQGPKLLIQFQNNGVVDDSQLPKDRFSAERLKGVDSTLKIQPAKLEDSAVYLCASSPIAGVFGELFFGEGSRLTVL.

CDR3 sequence reads: CASSLVGAGDNYGYTF. The CDR3, as DNA: TGTGCCAGCAGCTTAGTGGGGGCAGGGGACAACTATGGCTACACCTTC. This chain links TRBV7-2 with TRBJ1-2; tentative D call: TRBD1 (6 bases). Germline-derived CDR1 and CDR2 are SGHTA and FQGNSA. Trimming removed 1 base from V and 2 bases from J, with 14 bases in between. The CDR3 is made up of 16 amino acids.

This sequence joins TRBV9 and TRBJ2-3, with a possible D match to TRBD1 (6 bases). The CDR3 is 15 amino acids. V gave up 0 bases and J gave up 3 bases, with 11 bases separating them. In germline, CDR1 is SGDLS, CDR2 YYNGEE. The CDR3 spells CASSVAGAQTDTQYF. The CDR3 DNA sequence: TGTGCCAGCAGCGTAGCAGGGGCACAGACAGATACGCAGTATTTT.

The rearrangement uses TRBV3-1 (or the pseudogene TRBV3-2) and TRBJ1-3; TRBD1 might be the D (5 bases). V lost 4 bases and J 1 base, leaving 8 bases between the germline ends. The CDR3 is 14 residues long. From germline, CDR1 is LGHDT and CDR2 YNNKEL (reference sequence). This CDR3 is CASSPQGSGNTIYF. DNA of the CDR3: TGTGCCAGCAGCCCCCAGGGATCTGGAAACACCATATATTTT.

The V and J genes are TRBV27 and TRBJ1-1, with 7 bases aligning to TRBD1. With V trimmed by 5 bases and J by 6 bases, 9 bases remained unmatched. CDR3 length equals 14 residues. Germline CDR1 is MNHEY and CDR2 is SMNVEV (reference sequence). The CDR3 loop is CASSIRDSAAEAFF. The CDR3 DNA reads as TGTGCCAGCAGTATACGGGACAGTGCCGCTGAAGCTTTCTTT.

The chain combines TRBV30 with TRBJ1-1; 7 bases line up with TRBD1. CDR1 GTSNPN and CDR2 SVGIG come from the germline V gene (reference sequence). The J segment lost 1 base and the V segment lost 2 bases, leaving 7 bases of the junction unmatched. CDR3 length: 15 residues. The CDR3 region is CAWSISGQTNTEAFF. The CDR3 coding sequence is TGTGCCTGGAGTATATCGGGACAGACGAACACTGAAGCTTTCTTT.

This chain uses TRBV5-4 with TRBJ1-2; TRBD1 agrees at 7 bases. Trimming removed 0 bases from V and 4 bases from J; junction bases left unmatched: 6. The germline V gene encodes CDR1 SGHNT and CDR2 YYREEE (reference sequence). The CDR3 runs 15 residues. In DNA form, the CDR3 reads TGTGCCAGCAGCTTGGACCCAGGGGGAACCTATGGCTACACCTTC. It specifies CASSLDPGGTYGYTF. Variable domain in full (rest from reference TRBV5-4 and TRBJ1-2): ETGVTQSPTHLIKTRGQQVTLRCSSQSGHNTVSWYQQALGQGPQFIFQYYREEENGRGNFPPRFSGLQFPNYSSELNVNALELDDSALYLCASSLDPGGTYGYTFGSGTRLTVV.

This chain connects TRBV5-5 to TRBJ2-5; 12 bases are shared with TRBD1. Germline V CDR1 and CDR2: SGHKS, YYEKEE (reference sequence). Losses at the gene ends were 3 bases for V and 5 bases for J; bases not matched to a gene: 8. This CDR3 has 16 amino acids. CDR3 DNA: TGTGCCAGCAGCTGGAGGACGGGACAGGGGGCCGAGACCCAGTACTTC. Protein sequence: CASSWRTGQGAETQYF.